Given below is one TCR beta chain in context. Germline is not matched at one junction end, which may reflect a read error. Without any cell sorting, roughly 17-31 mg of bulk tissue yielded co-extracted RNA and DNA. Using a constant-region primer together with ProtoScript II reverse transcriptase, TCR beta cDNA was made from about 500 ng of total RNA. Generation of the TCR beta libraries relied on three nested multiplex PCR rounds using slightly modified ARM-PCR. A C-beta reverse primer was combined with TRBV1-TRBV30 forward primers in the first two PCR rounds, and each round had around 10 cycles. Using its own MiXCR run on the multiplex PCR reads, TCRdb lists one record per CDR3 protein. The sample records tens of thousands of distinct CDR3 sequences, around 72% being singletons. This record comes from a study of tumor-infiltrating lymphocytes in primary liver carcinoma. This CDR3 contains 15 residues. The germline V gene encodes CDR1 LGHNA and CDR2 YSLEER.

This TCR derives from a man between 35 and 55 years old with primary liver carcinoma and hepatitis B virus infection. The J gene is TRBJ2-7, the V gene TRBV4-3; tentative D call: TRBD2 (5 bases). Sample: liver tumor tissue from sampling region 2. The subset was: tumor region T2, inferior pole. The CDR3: CASSQEYGNNYEQYF. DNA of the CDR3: TGCGCCAGCAGCCAAGAGTACGGGAATAACTACGAGCAATACTTC.